The rows below give T cell receptor beta chains drawn from one sample of a study of cytomegalovirus exposure and HLA in healthy donors. Sequenced by immunoSEQ multiplex PCR; TCRdb stores in-frame clones only, minus some. The data contain 150,000 to 200,000 clones, under 80% of them seen just once; the ten biggest clones take up roughly 3%. The sequenced sample was PBMCs. The receptors derive from a female donor in good health and CMV-seronegative. The CDR3 runs from the conserved cysteine through the conserved F or W. A D gene is named only where the DNA matches it firmly. The listing skips clone size in some rows; elsewhere it reads once, few, many or a size class.

abundance	d_gene	v_gene	j_gene	CDR3aa	CDR3nt
once	NA	TRBV7-8	TRBJ1-5	CASSLVIGLGGNQPQHF	TGTGCCAGCAGCTTAGTTATCGGCCTCGGGGGCAATCAGCCCCAGCATTTT
NA	NA	TRBV7-2	TRBJ2-7	CASSSRGRSSYEQYF	TGTGCCAGCAGCTCCCGCGGGCGGAGCTCCTACGAGCAGTACTTC
NA	NA	TRBV13	TRBJ1-4	CASSLGIGQGLNEKLFF	TGTGCCAGCAGCTTAGGAATCGGGCAGGGTCTTAATGAAAAACTGTTTTTT
once	NA	TRBV19	TRBJ2-3	CASSKPGGPEPTDTQYF	TGTGCCAGTAGCAAACCGGGGGGCCCTGAACCCACAGATACGCAGTATTTT
NA	TRBD1	TRBV10-3	TRBJ1-1	CATRSGTVNTEAFF	TGTGCCACGAGGTCCGGGACAGTAAACACTGAAGCTTTCTTT
few	TRBD1	TRBV9	TRBJ2-2	CASGLGGSTTGELFF	TGTGCCAGCGGCCTAGGGGGCTCTACGACCGGGGAGCTGTTTTTT
NA	TRBD1	TRBV15	TRBJ1-6	CATSRGMTGSNSPLHF	TGTGCCACCAGCAGAGGGATGACAGGGAGTAATTCACCCCTCCACTTT
once	NA	TRBV9	TRBJ1-1	CASSVARGNTEAFF	TGTGCCAGCAGCGTAGCCAGAGGGAACACTGAAGCTTTCTTT
NA	NA	TRBV18	TRBJ1-1	CASSGNRNTEAFF	TGTGCCAGCTCCGGGAACAGAAACACTGAAGCTTTCTTT
NA	NA	TRBV7-2	TRBJ2-5	CASSLGGRRETQYF	TGTGCCAGCAGCTTAGGAGGCCGGCGTGAGACCCAGTACTTC
NA	NA	TRBV6-5	TRBJ2-2	CASRPDSANTGELFF	TGTGCCAGCAGACCCGACTCCGCGAACACCGGGGAGCTGTTTTTT
NA	TRBD1	TRBV18	TRBJ2-7	CASSPQAGGWDEQYF	TGTGCCAGCTCACCCCAGGCAGGGGGCTGGGACGAGCAGTACTTC
NA	TRBD1	TRBV10-2	TRBJ2-7	CASSTSPGGDEQYF	TGCGCCAGCAGTACATCCCCAGGGGGCGACGAGCAGTACTTC
NA	TRBD1	TRBV6-5	TRBJ1-2	CASSSDRVYLGYTF	TGTGCCAGCAGTTCCGACAGGGTGTATCTTGGCTACACCTTC
once	TRBD1	TRBV2	TRBJ1-4	CASRQWTGENEKLFF	TGTGCCAGCAGACAGTGGACAGGGGAAAATGAAAAACTGTTTTTT
NA	NA	TRBV4-1	TRBJ1-5	CASSQGSGINQPQHF	TGCGCCAGCAGCCAAGGTTCAGGGATCAATCAGCCCCAGCATTTT
NA	TRBD1	TRBV27	TRBJ1-5	CASSSDRGLGSNQPQHF	TGTGCCAGCAGTTCGGACAGGGGGCTAGGGAGCAATCAGCCCCAGCATTTT
NA	TRBD2	TRBV12-5	TRBJ2-5	CASGLVGLAGGETQYF	TGTGCTAGTGGTTTGGTAGGACTAGCGGGAGGAGAGACTCAGTACTTC
NA	TRBD2	TRBV9	TRBJ2-1	CASSVAGLAGVNEQFF	TGTGCCAGCAGCGTAGCGGGACTAGCGGGAGTAAATGAGCAGTTCTTC
NA	TRBD1	TRBV7-2	TRBJ1-3	CASSLEGAYSGNTIYF	TGTGCCAGCAGCTTAGAGGGGGCTTATTCTGGAAACACCATATATTTT
once	TRBD1	TRBV28	TRBJ1-5	CASRRTGMDQPQHF	TGTGCCAGCAGACGGACAGGGATGGACCAGCCCCAGCATTTT
NA	TRBD1	TRBV18	TRBJ2-5	CASSPPLNQGASQETQYF	TGTGCCAGCTCACCACCACTGAATCAGGGGGCTTCCCAAGAGACCCAGTACTTC
NA	TRBD2	TRBV4-1	TRBJ2-3	CASSRLTGTSGRFGTDTQYF	TGCGCCAGCAGCCGCCTCACCGGGACTAGCGGGAGGTTCGGCACAGATACGCAGTATTTT